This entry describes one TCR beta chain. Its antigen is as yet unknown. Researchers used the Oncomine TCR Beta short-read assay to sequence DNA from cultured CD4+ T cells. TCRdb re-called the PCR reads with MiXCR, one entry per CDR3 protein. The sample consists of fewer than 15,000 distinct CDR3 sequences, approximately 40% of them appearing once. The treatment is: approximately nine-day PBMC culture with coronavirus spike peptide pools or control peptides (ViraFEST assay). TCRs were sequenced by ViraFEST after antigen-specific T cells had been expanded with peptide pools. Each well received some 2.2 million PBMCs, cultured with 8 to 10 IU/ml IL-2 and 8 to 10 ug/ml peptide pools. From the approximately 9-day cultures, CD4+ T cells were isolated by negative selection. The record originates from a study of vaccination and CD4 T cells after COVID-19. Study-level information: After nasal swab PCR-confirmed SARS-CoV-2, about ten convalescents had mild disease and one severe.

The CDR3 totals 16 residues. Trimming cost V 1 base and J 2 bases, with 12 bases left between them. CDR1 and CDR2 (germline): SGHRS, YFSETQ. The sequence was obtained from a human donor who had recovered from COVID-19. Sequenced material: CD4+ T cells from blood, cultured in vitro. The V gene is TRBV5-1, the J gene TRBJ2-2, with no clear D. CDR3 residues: CASSLSSRSNTGELFF. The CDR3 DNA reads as TGCGCCAGCAGCTTGTCCTCCCGTTCTAACACCGGGGAGCTGTTTTTT.